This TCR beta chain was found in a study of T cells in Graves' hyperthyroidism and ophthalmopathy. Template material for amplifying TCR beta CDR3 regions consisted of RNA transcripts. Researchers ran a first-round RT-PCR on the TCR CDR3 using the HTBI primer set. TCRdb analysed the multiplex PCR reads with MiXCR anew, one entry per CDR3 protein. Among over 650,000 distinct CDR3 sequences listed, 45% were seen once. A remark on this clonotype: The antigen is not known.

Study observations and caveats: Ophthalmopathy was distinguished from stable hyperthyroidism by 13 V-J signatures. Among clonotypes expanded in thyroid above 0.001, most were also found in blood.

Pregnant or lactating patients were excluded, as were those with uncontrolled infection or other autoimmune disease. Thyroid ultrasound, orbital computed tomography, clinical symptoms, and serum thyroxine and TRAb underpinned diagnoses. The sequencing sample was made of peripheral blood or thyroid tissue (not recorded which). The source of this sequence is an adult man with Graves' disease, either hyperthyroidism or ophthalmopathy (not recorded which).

The DNA of the CDR3 is TGCAGTGCTAGAGTCTACCGGGACTCTGGAAACACCATATATTTT. Translated, it gives CSARVYRDSGNTIYF. The J gene is TRBJ1-3, the V gene TRBV20-1; D is unclear. V was cut by 1 base and J by 0 bases, with 10 bases left in between. Germline V lookup: CDR1 DFQATT, CDR2 SNEGSKA (reference sequence). The CDR3 consists of 15 residues.